This T cell receptor (beta chain) was sequenced in a study of T-cell reconstitution after alpha-beta-depleted transplantation in children. Trimming took 5 bases from V and 5 from J, leaving 21 bases between them. CDR3 length equals 15 residues. CDR1 is DFQATT and CDR2 is SNEGSKA in the germline V gene (reference sequence). It was with unique molecular identifiers that the TCRbeta library was prepared. Each CDR3 protein gets one entry after TCRdb re-called the PCR reads with MiXCR. The sample has 500,000 to 600,000 distinct CDR3 sequences, about 18% seen once; the top ten hold less than 4%. This clonotype has a handful of counts.

The source of this sequence is a human donor who donated a stem cell graft to a child with acute lymphoblastic leukemia. This specimen consisted of PBMCs from the stem cell graft donor, obtained from the stem cell graft. The chain is built from TRBV20-1 and TRBJ2-5; a weak D match, TRBD1 (6 bases). Here the CDR3 DNA reads TGCAGTGCTGTCCGGGAACAGGGAGAGCCGGAGACCCAGTACTTC. Its protein product is CSAVREQGEPETQYF.